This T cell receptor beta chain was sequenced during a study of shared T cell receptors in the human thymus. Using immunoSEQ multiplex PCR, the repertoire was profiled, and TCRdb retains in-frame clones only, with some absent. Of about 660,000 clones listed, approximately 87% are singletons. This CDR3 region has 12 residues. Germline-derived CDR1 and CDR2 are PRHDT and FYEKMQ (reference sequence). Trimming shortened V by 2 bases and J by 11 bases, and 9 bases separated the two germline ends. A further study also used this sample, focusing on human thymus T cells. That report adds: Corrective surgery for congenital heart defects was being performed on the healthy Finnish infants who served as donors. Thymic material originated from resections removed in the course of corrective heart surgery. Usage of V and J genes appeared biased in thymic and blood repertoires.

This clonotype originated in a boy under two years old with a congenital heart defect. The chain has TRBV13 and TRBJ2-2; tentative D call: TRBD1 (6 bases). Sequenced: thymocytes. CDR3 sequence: CASSLRGGELFF. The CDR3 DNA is TGTGCCAGCAGCTTACGAGGGGGAGAGCTGTTTTTT. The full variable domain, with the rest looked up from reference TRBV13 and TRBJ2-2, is AAGVIQSPRHLIKEKRETATLKCYPIPRHDTVYWYQQGPGQDPQFLISFYEKMQSDKGSIPDRFSAQQFSDYHSELNMSSLELGDSALYFCASSLRGGELFFGEGSRLTVL.